The sample holds a few counts of the clone carrying this TCR beta chain. The antigen is not known. Using its own MiXCR run on the PCR reads, TCRdb lists one record per CDR3 protein. The sample gives roughly 630,000 distinct CDR3 sequences, 25% of which show up once; about 0.81% is in the top ten. These data come from a study of molecular identifiers for immune sequencing clone quantification. Turning to the study itself: RNA, taken in replicates from roughly 21,000 or 96,000 naive CD8 cells, was split five ways, with four sequenced.

Regarding the study as a whole: Sizes of highly expanded clones could be underestimated through identical TCRs sharing a barcode.

Germline V lookup: CDR1 SQVTM, CDR2 ANQGSEA. V shed 6 bases and J 10 bases; nucleotides not matched to a gene: 8. The CDR3 totals 13 residues. This receptor was obtained from a human donor in good health. Some libraries in this study had Jurkat cell RNA spiked in. This sequence joins TRBV29-1 and TRBJ1-6; 8 positions match TRBD1. Sequencing used naive CD8+ T cells from blood, with Jurkat cell RNA spiked in. The subset denotes: FACS-sorted CD8+CD4-CCR7+CD45RA+ naive T cells. The CDR3 is CSVHRDRISPLHF. CDR3 DNA sequence: TGCAGCGTGCACCGGGACAGGATCTCACCCCTCCACTTT.